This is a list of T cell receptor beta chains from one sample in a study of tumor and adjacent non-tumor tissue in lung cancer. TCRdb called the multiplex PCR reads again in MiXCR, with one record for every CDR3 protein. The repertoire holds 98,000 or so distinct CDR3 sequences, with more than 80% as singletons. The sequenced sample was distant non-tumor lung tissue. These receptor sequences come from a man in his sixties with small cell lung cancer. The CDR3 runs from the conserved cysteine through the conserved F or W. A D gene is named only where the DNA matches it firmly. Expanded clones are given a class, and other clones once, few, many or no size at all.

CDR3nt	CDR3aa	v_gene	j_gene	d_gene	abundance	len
TGTGCTACCAGTGAACTAGCTTCCGGGACTAGAAGGCACAATGAGCAGTTCTTC	CATSELASGTRRHNEQFF	TRBV6-5	TRBJ2-1	TRBD2	NA	18
TGCAGCGTTATTGGGGGGGCAGGTGGAGATACGCAGTATTTT	CSVIGGAGGDTQYF	TRBV29-1	TRBJ2-3	NA	many	14
TGTGCCAGCATAACCGAGGGTAACGAGCAGTGCTTC	CASITEGNEQCF	TRBV12-3/TRBV12-4	TRBJ2-7	NA	NA	12
TGTGCCAGCAGCTCCCCGAGAGTGAAGGGGTATTTC	CASSSPRVKGYF	TRBV11-2	TRBJ2-5	NA	NA	12
TGTGCCAGCAGCCCTTTTGTCCGCATAGATACGCGGTATTTT	CASSPFVRIDTRYF	TRBV11-2	TRBJ2-3	NA	once	14
TGCGCCAGCAGCCGCGCGGGGGACATCAGCCCCAATGAGCACTTCTTC	CASSRAGDISPNEHFF	TRBV4-1	TRBJ2-1	NA	NA	16
TGCACCAGCAGCCTTAAAGACGGATTAGGCGGGGGTTGGTATACGCAGTATTTT	CTSSLKDGLGGGWYTQYF	TRBV4-1	TRBJ2-3	TRBD2	NA	18
TGTGCCTGGAGTGGCCTGTGGGGGAAAGGAGCGGGAGATAAAGATACGCAGTATTTT	CAWSGLWGKGAGDKDTQYF	TRBV30	TRBJ2-3	TRBD2	many	19
TGTGCCATCAGCGTGGACAAGGACCACTCTGGGGCCAACGTCCTGACTTTC	CAISVDKDHSGANVLTF	TRBV6-5	TRBJ2-6	NA	NA	17
TGTGCCAGCAGTCCGACCGGGCCATTCTATGGCTACACCTTC	CASSPTGPFYGYTF	TRBV6-5	TRBJ1-2	NA	many	14
TGTGCCAGTACCCAGCGGGAGGGCCCCGGGGAGCTGTTTTTT	CASTQREGPGELFF	TRBV9	TRBJ2-2	TRBD2	few	14
TGCAGTGTTGTGGGTGGGGGCACTGAAGCTTTCTTT	CSVVGGGTEAFF	TRBV29-1	TRBJ1-1	NA	NA	12
TGCGCCAGCAGCTGGACTAGCGCTGGGGAGACCCAGTACTTC	CASSWTSAGETQYF	TRBV4-1	TRBJ2-5	TRBD2	many	14
TGTGCCAGCAGCCCCTTCGTAGGGACCTTGTACAATGAGCAGTTCTTC	CASSPFVGTLYNEQFF	TRBV7-3	TRBJ2-1	NA	NA	16
TGTGCCCGGAGTGTGGGACAGGACAACTATGGCTACACCTTC	CARSVGQDNYGYTF	TRBV30	TRBJ1-2	TRBD1	many	14
TGCAGTGCTGAGGATACATTGGGCACTGAAGCGTTCTTT	CSAEDTLGTEAFF	TRBV20-1	TRBJ1-1	NA	NA	13
TGTGCCAGCAGCGTTCGACTAGGTGGGATCCGGAATGAACAGTTCTTC	CASSVRLGGIRNEQFF	TRBV4-2	TRBJ2-1	NA	NA	16
TGTTCCAGCAGCTATATACAGGGGGGAGACACTGAAGCTTTCTTT	CSSSYIQGGDTEAFF	TRBV12-3/TRBV12-4	TRBJ1-1	TRBD1	NA	15
TGTGCCACACAGAAGCGGCAGGGTGACAATGAACAGTTCTTC	CATQKRQGDNEQFF	TRBV11-2	TRBJ2-1	NA	NA	14
TGTGCCAGCAGTTATGCGATTTCCCGAAACTCCTACGAGCAGTACTTC	CASSYAISRNSYEQYF	TRBV28	TRBJ2-7	NA	many	16
TGTGCCAACAGCTTTCTGATGCAAACTCTCAGCACAGATACACAGTATTTT	CANSFLMQTLSTDTQYF	TRBV5-5	TRBJ2-3	NA	NA	17
TGTGCCAGCAGCTGGGACAGCCATGAGACCCAGTATTTC	CASSWDSHETQYF	TRBV11-2	TRBJ2-5	TRBD1	NA	13
TGTGCGAGCATCCCGCGACGGGACGGGGAGCTGTTTTTT	CASIPRRDGELFF	TRBV11-1	TRBJ2-2	NA	once	13
TGTGCCAGCAGCCAAGATTACGGCCCCAATAGGCCCCAGCATTTT	CASSQDYGPNRPQHF	TRBV4-2	TRBJ1-5	NA	NA	15
TGTGCCTGGAGCTTTACGGGCGCAGATACGCAGTATTTT	CAWSFTGADTQYF	TRBV30	TRBJ2-3	NA	NA	13
TGCGCCAGCAGCCCACGGACAGGAATGAACATTGAAGCTTTCTTT	CASSPRTGMNIEAFF	TRBV5-1	TRBJ1-1	TRBD1	few	15
TGTGCCAGCTCCGGACTGGCCAAGAACACCGGGGAGCTGTTTTTT	CASSGLAKNTGELFF	TRBV12-3/TRBV12-4	TRBJ2-2	NA	many	15
TGTGCCAGCAGCGTAGACGGTTCCATCTCCTACAATGAGCAGTTCTTC	CASSVDGSISYNEQFF	TRBV9	TRBJ2-1	NA	few	16
NA	CANSLGFGPGANVPTF	TRBV12-3/TRBV12-4	TRBJ2-6	NA	NA	16
TGTGCCAGCAGTTACCTAGGGGGAGGCTATTCACCCCTCCACTTT	CASSYLGGGYSPLHF	TRBV6-6	TRBJ1-6	NA	many	15
TGTGCCAGCAGATCACGGACTCCCGGCAAGCAGTTCTTC	CASRSRTPGKQFF	TRBV6-5	TRBJ2-1	NA	NA	13
TGTGCCAGCATCCAAGATCCCCTGGTGGGTGAAGCTTTCTTT	CASIQDPLVGEAFF	TRBV4-2	TRBJ1-1	NA	NA	14
TGTGTCAGCAGTTCGACGACAGGGGGGATCCATGGAAAACGGTTTTTT	CVSSSTTGGIHGKRFF	TRBV6-2/TRBV6-3	TRBJ1-4	TRBD1	NA	16
TGTGCCAGCAGCCTCCGAGCGGGAGGTTCCTGTAATGAGCAGTTCTTC	CASSLRAGGSCNEQFF	TRBV6-2/TRBV6-3	TRBJ2-1	TRBD2	NA	16
TGTGCCAGCACTCGTGATGACACGAGACTAGCGGGTCGCACCGGGGAGCTAATTTTT	CASTRDDTRLAGRTGELIF	TRBV11-3	TRBJ2-2	TRBD2	NA	19
TGCGCCAGCAGCCACGATCCGGGACTAGGGATTCGGGGCACAGATACGCAGCATTTT	CASSHDPGLGIRGTDTQHF	TRBV4-1	TRBJ1-5	NA	NA	19